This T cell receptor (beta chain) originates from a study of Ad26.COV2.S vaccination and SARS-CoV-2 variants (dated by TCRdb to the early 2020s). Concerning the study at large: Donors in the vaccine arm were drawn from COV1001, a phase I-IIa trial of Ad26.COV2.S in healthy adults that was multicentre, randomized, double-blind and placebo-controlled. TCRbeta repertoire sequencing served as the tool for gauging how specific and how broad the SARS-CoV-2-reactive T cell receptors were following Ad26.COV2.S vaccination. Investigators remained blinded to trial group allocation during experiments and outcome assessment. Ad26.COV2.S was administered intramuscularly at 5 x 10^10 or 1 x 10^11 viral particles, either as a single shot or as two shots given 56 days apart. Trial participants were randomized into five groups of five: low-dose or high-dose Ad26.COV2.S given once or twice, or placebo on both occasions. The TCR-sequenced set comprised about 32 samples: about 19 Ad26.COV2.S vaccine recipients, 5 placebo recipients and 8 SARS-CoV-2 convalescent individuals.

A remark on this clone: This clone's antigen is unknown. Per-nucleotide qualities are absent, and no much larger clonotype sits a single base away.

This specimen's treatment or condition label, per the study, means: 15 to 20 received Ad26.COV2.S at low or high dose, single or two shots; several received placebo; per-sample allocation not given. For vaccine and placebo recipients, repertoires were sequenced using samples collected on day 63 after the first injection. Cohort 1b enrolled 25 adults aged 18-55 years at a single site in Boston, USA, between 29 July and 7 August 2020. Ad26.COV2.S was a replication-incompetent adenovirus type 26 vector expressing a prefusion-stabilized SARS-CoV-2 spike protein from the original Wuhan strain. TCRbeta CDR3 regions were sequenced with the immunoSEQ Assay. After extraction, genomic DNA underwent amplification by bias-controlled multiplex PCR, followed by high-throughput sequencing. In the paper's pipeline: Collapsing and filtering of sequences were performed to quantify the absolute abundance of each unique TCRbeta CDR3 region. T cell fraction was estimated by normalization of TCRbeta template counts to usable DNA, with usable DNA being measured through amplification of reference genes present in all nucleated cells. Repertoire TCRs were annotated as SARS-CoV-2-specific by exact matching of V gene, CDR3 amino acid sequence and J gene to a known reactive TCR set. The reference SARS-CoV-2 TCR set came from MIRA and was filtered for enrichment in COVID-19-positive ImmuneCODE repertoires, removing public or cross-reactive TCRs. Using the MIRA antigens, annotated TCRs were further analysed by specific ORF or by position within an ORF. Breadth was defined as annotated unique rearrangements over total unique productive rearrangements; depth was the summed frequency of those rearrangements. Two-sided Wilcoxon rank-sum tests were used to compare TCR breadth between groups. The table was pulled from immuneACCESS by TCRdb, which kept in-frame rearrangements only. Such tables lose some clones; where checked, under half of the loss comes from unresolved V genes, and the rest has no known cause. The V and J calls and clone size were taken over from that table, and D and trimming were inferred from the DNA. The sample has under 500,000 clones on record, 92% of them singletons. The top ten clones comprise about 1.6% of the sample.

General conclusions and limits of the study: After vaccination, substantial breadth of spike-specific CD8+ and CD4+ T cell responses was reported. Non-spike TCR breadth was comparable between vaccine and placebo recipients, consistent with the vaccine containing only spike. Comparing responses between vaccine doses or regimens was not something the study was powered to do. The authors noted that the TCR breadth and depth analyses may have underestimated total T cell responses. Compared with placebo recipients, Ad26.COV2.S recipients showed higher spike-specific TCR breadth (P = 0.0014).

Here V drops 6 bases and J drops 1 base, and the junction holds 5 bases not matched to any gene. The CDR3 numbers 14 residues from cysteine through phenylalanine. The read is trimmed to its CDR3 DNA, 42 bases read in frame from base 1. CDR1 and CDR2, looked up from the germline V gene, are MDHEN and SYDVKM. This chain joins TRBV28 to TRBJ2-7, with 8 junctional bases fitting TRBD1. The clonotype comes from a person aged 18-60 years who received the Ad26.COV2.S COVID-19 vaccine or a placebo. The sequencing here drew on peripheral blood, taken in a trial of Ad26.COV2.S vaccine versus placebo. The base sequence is TGTGCCAGCAGCCAAGGGGACAGGTCCTACGAGCAGTACTTC. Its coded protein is CASSQGDRSYEQYF.